The 6 T cell receptor beta chains presented below share a single source sample, sequenced in a study of T-cell reconstitution after alpha-beta-depleted transplantation in children. As it was prepared, the TCRbeta library received unique molecular identifiers. TCRdb re-derived calls from the PCR reads in MiXCR, one entry per CDR3 protein. Among 480,000 or so distinct CDR3 sequences listed, 10% were seen once. The specimen comprised PBMCs, sampled before TCRalphabeta/CD19-depleted stem cell transplant. These receptor sequences come from a child under 10 years old with inherited bone marrow failure, due to receive a stem cell transplant.

The CDR3 DNA sequence: TGTGCCAGTAGTACCGGGACAGGGGTCACTGAAGCTTTCTTT. This sequence encodes CASSTGTGVTEAFF. The chain has TRBV19 and TRBJ1-1, with 10 bases matching TRBD1. The CDR3 loop spans 14 amino acids. Germline loops: CDR1 LNHDA, CDR2 SQIVND (reference sequence). Losses at the gene ends were 4 bases for V and 4 bases for J; bases not matched to a gene: 3.

The chain is built from TRBV7-2 and TRBJ2-1; 8 bases match TRBD2. Unmatched junction bases numbered 6, after V lost 5 bases and J lost 12 bases. There are 12 residues in the CDR3. The germline gives CDR1 SGHTA, CDR2 FQGNSA. This CDR3 is CASSLPAGVQFF. In DNA form, the CDR3 reads TGTGCCAGCAGCCTACCAGCGGGAGTGCAGTTCTTC.

Ten or more counts support this clonotype. The J gene is TRBJ2-7, the V gene TRBV11-2; 9 bases map to TRBD1. The CDR3 runs to 16 residues. CDR1 and CDR2 from the germline V gene are SGHAT and FQNNGV. With 5 bases clipped from V and 3 bases from J, the junction kept 11 bases outside the gene matches. The CDR3 DNA follows: TGTGCCAGCAGCCGAAACCTGGGACAGGGAGTCTACGAGCAGTACTTC. It is translated as CASSRNLGQGVYEQYF.

At least ten counts were recorded for this clonotype. The chain is built from TRBV12-3 or TRBV12-4 and TRBJ2-4, with D unresolved. The CDR3 contains 14 residues. V lost 6 bases and J 1 base, leaving 10 bases between the germline ends. CDR3 sequence reads: CASSLQAAKNIQYF. CDR3 DNA: TGTGCCAGCAGCCTCCAGGCGGCCAAAAACATTCAGTACTTC.

This clonotype was observed at least ten times. The chain links TRBV28 to TRBJ2-2; no clear D. Germline V gives CDR1 MDHEN, CDR2 SYDVKM. This CDR3 contains 13 residues. The V end lost 10 bases, the J end lost 0 bases, and 9 bases lay between the germline ends. The CDR3: CATQFTNTGELFF. The CDR3 DNA is TGTGCCACTCAGTTTACGAACACCGGGGAGCTGTTTTTT.

This clonotype was observed a handful of times. This chain joins TRBV10-1 and TRBJ2-1, with TRBD2 identical over 9 bases. The V gene end was trimmed by 6 bases and the J gene end by 9 bases; junction bases not matched to a gene: 12. CDR1 and CDR2 from the germline V gene are WNHNN and SYGVQD (reference sequence). The CDR3 sequence is 15 residues long. CDR3 sequence (DNA): TGCGCCAGCAGCAAATTAGCGGGAGAAGGGGGTGAGCAGTTCTTC. Protein: CASSKLAGEGGEQFF.